This is a list of T cell receptor beta chains from one sample in a study of cytomegalovirus exposure and HLA in healthy donors. The data were produced by immunoSEQ multiplex PCR, yet TCRdb's version contains in-frame clones alone and is incomplete. This table has 120,000 or so clones, approximately 80% appearing once. The sample comprised PBMCs. The receptors come from a man younger than 35 in good health and CMV-seronegative. Each CDR3 is given with its conserved first and last residue. D genes are given only for firm matches. Part of the rows lack a size; the others show once, few, many or a class for expanded clones.

v_call	clone_size	d_call	j_call	cdr3_aa	cdr3_nt
TRBV5-6	once	TRBD1	TRBJ1-6	CASSSPLRQGGNSPLHF	TGTGCCAGCAGCTCCCCCCTAAGACAGGGCGGTAATTCACCCCTCCACTTT
TRBV6-6	.	.	TRBJ1-1	CASRVRADNTEAFF	TGTGCCAGCAGGGTGAGGGCGGATAACACTGAAGCTTTCTTT
TRBV19	once	.	TRBJ1-1	CASSLIMTGRDTEAFF	TGTGCCAGTAGTCTCATCATGACAGGTCGGGACACTGAAGCTTTCTTT
TRBV19	.	TRBD1	TRBJ1-1	CASSIDTGGIRNTEAFF	TGTGCCAGTAGTATCGACACAGGGGGCATACGGAACACTGAAGCTTTCTTT
TRBV11-1	few	.	TRBJ2-1	CASSLRADSYNEQFF	TGTGCCAGCAGCTTGAGGGCGGACAGCTACAATGAGCAGTTCTTC
TRBV6-5	few	.	TRBJ2-1	CASSLRGAYNEQFF	TGTGCCAGCAGTCTTCGCGGGGCCTACAATGAGCAGTTCTTC
TRBV2	.	.	TRBJ2-7	CASTGVVTSSYEQYF	TGTGCCAGCACCGGGGTGGTTACGAGCTCCTACGAGCAGTACTTC
TRBV1	.	.	TRBJ2-7	CTSSPFGVVAGASNSYEQYF	TGCACCAGCAGCCCCTTCGGAGTGGTAGCGGGGGCCTCAAATTCCTACGAGCAGTACTTC
TRBV19	.	.	TRBJ2-7	CASSEAPPREQYF	TGTGCCAGTAGTGAGGCCCCTCCGAGGGAGCAGTACTTC
TRBV27	.	TRBD1	TRBJ1-2	CASSDWQGATPYTF	TGTGCCAGCAGTGATTGGCAGGGGGCTACGCCCTACACCTTC
TRBV5-1	.	TRBD1	TRBJ1-2	CASNLDRENYGYTF	TGCGCCAGCAACCTAGACAGGGAAAACTATGGCTACACCTTC
TRBV2	.	TRBD1	TRBJ2-1	CASSVTGTTYNEQFF	TGTGCCAGCAGTGTGACAGGGACAACCTACAATGAGCAGTTCTTC
TRBV6-4	.	.	TRBJ2-1	CASSDGRGQFF	TGTGCCAGCAGTGACGGTAGGGGACAGTTCTTC
TRBV7-8	.	.	TRBJ2-7	CASSLVAGQGSYEQYF	TGTGCCAGCAGCTTAGTAGCGGGACAGGGATCCTACGAGCAGTACTTC
TRBV6-1	.	TRBD1	TRBJ1-2	CASSAGQSNYGYTF	TGTGCCAGCAGTGCGGGACAGTCTAACTATGGCTACACCTTC
TRBV9	.	TRBD1	TRBJ1-4	CASSPGGQRNEKLFF	TGTGCCAGCAGCCCCGGGGGACAGAGAAATGAAAAACTGTTTTTT
TRBV5-1	.	.	TRBJ2-2	CASSTRHGSANTGELFF	TGCGCCAGCAGCACACGGCACGGTAGCGCGAACACCGGGGAGCTGTTTTTT
TRBV7-9	.	TRBD1	TRBJ1-4	CASSQGGTGTNEKLFF	TGTGCCAGCAGCCAGGGGGGGACAGGAACTAATGAAAAACTGTTTTTT
TRBV5-1	.	TRBD1	TRBJ2-7	CASSRPSRDSPYEQYF	TGCGCCAGCAGCCGGCCTTCCCGGGACAGTCCCTACGAGCAGTACTTC
TRBV11-2	.	TRBD1	TRBJ1-1	CASSLRWGQVNTEAFF	TGTGCCAGCAGCCTCCGGTGGGGACAGGTAAACACTGAAGCTTTCTTT
TRBV6-5	.	.	TRBJ2-7	CASKQDRPPYEQYF	TGTGCCAGCAAACAGGACAGACCTCCCTACGAGCAGTACTTC
TRBV19	.	.	TRBJ1-5	CASSPGWRDNQPQHF	TGTGCCAGTAGTCCTGGGTGGAGGGACAATCAGCCCCAGCATTTT
TRBV19	.	TRBD2	TRBJ2-4	CASSTRNSGGAAKNIQYF	TGTGCCAGTAGTACTCGGAATAGCGGGGGGGCGGCCAAAAACATTCAGTACTTC
TRBV7-2	.	TRBD2	TRBJ2-3	CASSSSRTSGGKDTQYF	TGTGCCAGCAGCTCATCCCGGACTAGCGGGGGGAAAGATACGCAGTATTTT
TRBV27	.	.	TRBJ1-2	CASSPGLREDGYTF	TGTGCCAGCAGCCCAGGACTCAGAGAAGATGGCTACACCTTC
TRBV6-6	.	.	TRBJ2-7	CASGGTEVYEQYF	TGTGCCAGCGGGGGGACAGAAGTCTACGAGCAGTACTTC
TRBV27	.	TRBD1	TRBJ1-1	CASRSFLDRGDTEAFF	TGTGCCAGCAGATCTTTTTTGGACAGGGGAGACACTGAAGCTTTCTTT
TRBV7-2	.	TRBD1	TRBJ1-1	CASSLGGQGAREAFF	TGTGCCAGCAGCTTAGGGGGACAGGGGGCTCGTGAAGCTTTCTTT
TRBV29-1	.	TRBD2	TRBJ2-1	CSARPGGDYNEQFF	TGCAGCGCTCGCCCGGGGGGGGACTACAATGAGCAGTTCTTC
TRBV7-9	.	.	TRBJ2-1	CSSSSRRGVNEQFF	TGTTCCAGCAGCTCGAGGAGGGGAGTGAATGAGCAGTTCTTC
TRBV10-3	few	TRBD1	TRBJ1-1	CAISTSIDRGGEAFF	TGTGCCATCAGTACATCGATCGACAGGGGAGGTGAAGCTTTCTTT
TRBV5-8	.	.	TRBJ2-1	CASGTGHGQTYNEQFF	TGTGCCAGCGGAACGGGTCATGGACAGACTTACAATGAGCAGTTCTTC
TRBV7-6	.	.	TRBJ2-3	CASSLYSAGARVGDTQYF	TGTGCCAGCAGCTTATACTCGGCGGGGGCCCGGGTTGGAGATACGCAGTATTTT
TRBV7-9	.	TRBD1	TRBJ1-1	CASSETTGSNTEAFF	TGTGCCAGCAGCGAGACGACAGGGTCTAACACTGAAGCTTTCTTT
TRBV10-2	.	TRBD2	TRBJ2-3	CACGGGTDTQYF	TGCGCCTGCGGCGGGGGGACAGATACGCAGTATTTT
TRBV6-1	.	TRBD1	TRBJ2-7	CASSEWGTGTYEQYF	TGTGCCAGCAGTGAATGGGGGACAGGCACCTACGAGCAGTACTTC
TRBV19	.	.	TRBJ2-1	CASTSRGAPGDEQFF	TGTGCCAGTACTTCGCGGGGAGCGCCAGGCGATGAGCAGTTCTTC
TRBV25-1	few	TRBD1	TRBJ1-2	CASSESPDRAKGYTF	TGTGCCAGCAGTGAATCCCCGGACAGGGCGAAGGGCTACACCTTC
TRBV19	once	.	TRBJ1-6	CASSIDGFDSPTHF	TGTGCCAGTAGTATAGACGGGTTCGACAGCCCAACCCACTTT
TRBV7-2	few	TRBD2	TRBJ2-7	CASSLDSGGSYEQYF	TGTGCCAGCAGCTTAGATAGCGGGGGTTCCTACGAGCAGTACTTC
TRBV4-2	.	TRBD2	TRBJ2-5	CASSQTSGGQETQYF	TGTGCCAGCAGCCAAACTAGCGGGGGCCAAGAGACCCAGTACTTC
TRBV29-1	.	.	TRBJ1-2	CSVNVGARGYTF	TGCAGCGTTAATGTAGGGGCACGAGGCTACACCTTC
TRBV27	.	TRBD2	TRBJ2-1	CASSPRTSGGVNEQFF	TGTGCCAGCAGTCCCCGGACTAGCGGGGGTGTCAATGAGCAGTTCTTC
TRBV7-5	.	.	TRBJ2-1	CARRPSGACSYNEQFF	TGTGCCAGAAGACCTAGCGGGGCATGCTCCTACAATGAGCAGTTCTTC
TRBV18	.	TRBD1	TRBJ2-7	CASSPVGTGPYEQYF	TGTGCCAGCTCACCAGTTGGGACAGGGCCCTACGAGCAGTACTTC
TRBV6-5	.	TRBD1	TRBJ2-7	CASSPPGQGVYEQYF	TGTGCCAGCAGCCCACCGGGACAGGGGGTCTACGAGCAGTACTTC
TRBV7-9	.	TRBD2	TRBJ2-2	CASSPGLAGENTGELFF	TGTGCCAGCAGCCCGGGACTAGCGGGGGAGAACACCGGGGAGCTGTTTTTT
TRBV9	.	TRBD2	TRBJ2-5	CASSVGSGGAGETQYF	TGTGCCAGCAGCGTGGGCAGCGGGGGGGCGGGGGAGACCCAGTACTTC
TRBV25-1	.	TRBD1	TRBJ1-1	CASSDMTGPQGGRTEAFF	TGTGCCAGCAGTGATATGACAGGGCCCCAGGGCGGTCGGACTGAAGCTTTCTTT
TRBV5-3	.	TRBD2	TRBJ2-3	CARSSPGERGITDTQYF	TGTGCCAGAAGCTCCCCGGGGGAGCGGGGGATCACAGATACGCAGTATTTT
TRBV7-6	.	.	TRBJ2-1	CASQSVPTTENEQFF	TGTGCCAGCCAAAGCGTCCCTACCACCGAGAATGAGCAGTTCTTC
TRBV10-3	.	TRBD2	TRBJ2-2	CAVAGDTARTGELFF	TGTGCCGTAGCGGGGGACACCGCGAGGACCGGGGAGCTGTTTTTT
TRBV7-2	.	TRBD2	TRBJ2-3	CASSNKSSLAGQDTQYF	TGTGCCAGCAGCAATAAATCTTCGCTAGCGGGACAGGATACGCAGTATTTT
TRBV5-1	.	.	TRBJ1-4	CASSPYPANEKLFF	TGCGCCAGCAGCCCCTATCCGGCTAATGAAAAACTGTTTTTT
TRBV7-8	.	TRBD1	TRBJ2-1	CASSLLDRGSLNEQFF	TGTGCCAGCAGCTTACTAGACAGGGGGTCCCTCAATGAGCAGTTCTTC
TRBV7-9	.	.	TRBJ2-5	CASSLRVETQYF	TGTGCCAGCAGCCTCCGGGTTGAGACCCAGTACTTC
TRBV7-2	.	.	TRBJ1-1	CASSRQKNTEAFF	TGTGCCAGCAGCCGACAGAAGAACACTGAAGCTTTCTTT
TRBV2	.	TRBD2	TRBJ2-1	CASLSGGAIWNEQFF	TGTGCCAGCTTGAGCGGGGGGGCTATCTGGAATGAGCAGTTCTTC